Presented here are 25 T cell receptor beta chains from one specimen sequenced in a study of low-dose radiotherapy and immunotherapy resistance in tumors. Time point given: before trial treatment. The PCR that amplified TCRs ran for 20 cycles, relying on a constant-region primer and a V-primer adapter. TCRdb fed the reads into MiXCR, producing one record per CDR3 protein. This table holds about 50,000 distinct CDR3 sequences, about an eighth found once. The sequences come from PBMCs, collected before treatment. These receptors were collected from a female donor with ovarian cancer.

This clonotype was detected many times. V usage is TRBV15 and J usage is TRBJ1-6; D unclear. Germline loops: CDR1 LNHNV, CDR2 YYDKDF (reference sequence). V was trimmed by 0 bases and J by 7 bases, leaving 7 bases between them. CDR3 size: 14 residues. The DNA for the CDR3 is TGTGCCACCAGCAGAGACTCTGACAATTCACCCCTCCACTTT. It translates to CATSRDSDNSPLHF.

This clonotype was observed at least ten times. The chain has TRBV6-6 and TRBJ1-5; possible D gene TRBD1, 5 bases. The ends were cut back, 6 bases at V and 4 bases at J, with 10 bases in the middle. This CDR3 contains 13 residues. CDR1 is MNHNY, CDR2 SVGAGI, per germline (reference sequence). The CDR3 is CASRGDLNQPQHF. Here the CDR3 DNA reads TGTGCCAGCAGAGGGGACCTAAATCAGCCCCAGCATTTT.

This clonotype has ten or more counts. V gene TRBV3-1 combines with J gene TRBJ1-2; tentatively, D is TRBD1 (5 bases). There are 15 residues in the CDR3. V dropped 0 bases and J dropped 9 bases, with 17 bases sitting between them. Germline CDR1 is LGHDT and CDR2 is YNNKEL (reference sequence). This CDR3 reads CASSQDSGPVPSYTF. CDR3 sequence (DNA): TGTGCCAGCAGCCAAGATTCGGGACCGGTCCCCAGCTACACCTTC.

This clonotype was counted at least ten times. V is TRBV21-1 and J is TRBJ1-1; the table names TRBD1, a call not compared with the DNA. TRBV21-1 is recorded as a pseudogene. This CDR3 region has 13 residues. CDR3 coding DNA: TGTGCCAGCAGGGGACAGGGGTACACTGAAGCTTTCTTT. It is translated as CASRGQGYTEAFF.

Ten or more counts support this clonotype. The chain uses TRBV18 and TRBJ2-1; 8 bases fit TRBD1. Germline V gene data show CDR1 as KGHSH and CDR2 as LQKENI. This CDR3 region has 14 residues. Losses at the gene ends were 2 bases for V and 7 bases for J; bases not matched to a gene: 4. DNA of the CDR3: TGTGCCAGCTCACCAAGCAGGGGGCGGAATGAGCAGTTCTTC. Translated: CASSPSRGRNEQFF.

This clonotype has at least ten counts. The J gene is TRBJ2-7, the V gene TRBV20-1, with TRBD1 identical over 10 bases. V lost 6 bases and J lost 4; bases outside the gene matches: 9. Germline V gives CDR1 DFQATT, CDR2 SNEGSKA (reference sequence). This CDR3 region has 14 residues. The CDR3 DNA follows: TGCAGTGCCCCCTCGACAGGGGGCTTATACGAGCAGTACTTC. This translates into CSAPSTGGLYEQYF.

This clonotype was counted at least ten times. The V and J genes are TRBV25-1 and TRBJ2-7, with TRBD1 matching over 7 bases. The CDR3 contains 14 residues. Germline lookup yields CDR1 MGHDK and CDR2 SYGVNS. J gave up 2 bases and V 5 bases, and 6 bases lay outside the gene matches. The CDR3 spells CASSNDRAAYEQYF. DNA for the CDR3: TGTGCCAGCAGTAATGACAGGGCAGCCTACGAGCAGTACTTC.

This clonotype was seen ten or more times. This chain connects TRBV12-3 or TRBV12-4 to TRBJ2-1; TRBD2 matches at 10 bases. The ends lost 5 bases at V and 0 bases at J; junction bases unmatched: 4. There are 16 residues in the CDR3. The chain's CDR3 is CASSASGGFSYNEQFF. Here the CDR3 DNA reads TGTGCCAGCAGTGCTAGCGGGGGTTTCTCCTACAATGAGCAGTTCTTC.

This clonotype was seen many times. The CDR3 DNA reads TGTGCCAGCAGTTACGGGGGCAGGGGGGACGGAGAGACCCAGTACTTC. This translates into CASSYGGRGDGETQYF. J is TRBJ2-5 and V is TRBV6-6; maybe TRBD1 (7 bases). The CDR3 is 16 amino acids. The germline V and J ends were trimmed by 2 bases and 4 bases, with 17 bases remaining between them. CDR1 is MNHNY, CDR2 SVGAGI, per germline (reference sequence).

This clonotype showed up many times. This chain joins TRBV28 and TRBJ2-2; D remains ambiguous. Germline V gene sequence: CDR1 MDHEN, CDR2 SYDVKM. V lost 2 bases and J 5 bases, leaving 3 bases between the germline ends. The CDR3 extends over 12 amino acids. The CDR3 nucleotides are TGTGCCAGCAGTTTACAGACCGGGGAGCTGTTTTTT. As protein: CASSLQTGELFF.

This clonotype was detected ten times or more. The rearrangement uses TRBV6-2 or TRBV6-3 and TRBJ2-2, with 7 bases identical to TRBD1. Germline loops: CDR1 MNHEY, CDR2 SVGEGT. The CDR3 is 13 residues long. V gave up 7 bases and J gave up 7 bases; unmatched junction bases: 6. CDR3 loop: CASTETGIGELFF. CDR3 in DNA: TGTGCCAGCACCGAGACAGGGATCGGGGAGCTGTTTTTT.

Comments on this clonotype: One base separates it from a far larger clone, so it is likely a read error. The chain joins TRBV5-5 to TRBJ2-7, with D unclear. Germline lookup yields CDR1 SGHKS and CDR2 YYEKEE (reference sequence). Deletions cut 2 bases from V and 7 bases from J, with 13 bases between. The CDR3 consists of 13 residues. CDR3 DNA: TGTGCCAGCAGCTTCGCACTTAGGAGTGAGCAGTACTTC. Translating gives CASSFALRSEQYF.

There are a few counts of this clonotype. This sequence is one base from a far larger clone and is likely a read error. The chain is built from TRBV4-2 and TRBJ1-1, with unresolved D. The V end lost 4 bases, the J end lost 8 bases, and 8 bases lay between the germline ends. The CDR3 has 11 residues. Germline assignment: CDR1 LGHNA and CDR2 YNFKEQ. The CDR3 region is CASSPGGEAFF. For the CDR3, the DNA is TGTGCCAGCAGCCCAGGAGGGGAAGCTTTCTTT.

The chain couples TRBV10-2 to TRBJ1-6, with D perhaps matching TRBD1 (6 bases). V was cut by 6 bases and J by 8 bases, with 14 bases left in between. The CDR3 is 14 residues long. Germline CDR1 WSHSY, CDR2 SAAADI. In DNA, the CDR3 is TGCGCCAGCAGGCCAACAGGGAGGGATTCACCCCTCCACTTT. Protein product: CASRPTGRDSPLHF.

This clonotype was found many times. The chain has TRBV19 and TRBJ1-1; a weak D match, TRBD1 (6 bases). In germline, CDR1 is LNHDA, CDR2 SQIVND (reference sequence). V was trimmed by 4 bases and J by 5 bases, leaving 14 bases between them. This CDR3 is built from 14 residues. The CDR3 sequence is CASSSDRRRTEAFF. CDR3 coding DNA: TGTGCCAGTAGTAGCGACAGGAGGCGGACTGAAGCTTTCTTT.

The sample holds many counts of this clonotype. The V call is TRBV3-1, the J call TRBJ2-3, with D unresolved. Germline V gene data show CDR1 as LGHDT and CDR2 as YNNKEL (reference sequence). The CDR3 contains 13 residues. Trimming removed 0 bases from V and 4 bases from J, with 5 bases in between. The CDR3 is CASSQDAPDTQYF. The CDR3 nucleotides are TGTGCCAGCAGCCAAGATGCCCCAGATACGCAGTATTTT.

This clonotype was observed a handful of times. The gene calls are TRBV15 and TRBJ1-5; 8 positions agree with TRBD1. The length of the CDR3 is 17 residues. The germline V gene encodes CDR1 LNHNV and CDR2 YYDKDF (reference sequence). The J segment lost 4 bases and the V segment lost 2 bases, leaving 10 bases of the junction unmatched. CDR3 sequence: CATSRRRQGTVNQPQHF. The DNA for the CDR3 is TGTGCCACCAGCAGAAGAAGACAGGGGACAGTTAATCAGCCCCAGCATTTT.

This clonotype occurred many times. A read error is likely here: a far larger clone is one base away. The genes are TRBV28 and TRBJ2-7, with D possibly being TRBD2 (6 bases). The V gene lost 6 bases and the J gene lost 7 bases, with 25 bases spanning the gap. Germline CDR1 reads MDHEN; CDR2 reads SYDVKM. The CDR3 spans 16 residues. The CDR3: CASSQPTGRRGGEQYF. As DNA, the CDR3 is TGTGCCAGCAGCCAGCCGACGGGCCGGCGGGGAGGTGAGCAGTACTTC.

This clonotype was seen at least ten times. The V and J genes are TRBV5-6 and TRBJ2-6, with D possibly being TRBD1 (6 bases). The CDR3 contains 18 residues. Looked up from germline, CDR1 is SGHDT and CDR2 is YYEEEE. Trimming removed 3 bases at V and 0 bases at J, with 16 bases between. This CDR3 reads CASSWAWGQASGANVLTF. The CDR3 DNA sequence: TGTGCCAGCAGCTGGGCGTGGGGACAAGCCTCTGGGGCCAACGTCCTGACTTTC.

The genes are TRBV4-2 and TRBJ2-1; TRBD2 aligns across 14 bases. The CDR3 loop spans 15 amino acids. The J segment lost 5 bases and the V segment lost 4 bases, leaving 1 base of the junction unmatched. Germline V gene data show CDR1 as LGHNA and CDR2 as YNFKEQ. The CDR3 region has the DNA TGTGCCAGCAGCCCGACTAGCGGGAGGGACAATGAGCAGTTCTTC. This codes for CASSPTSGRDNEQFF.

Ten or more counts support this clonotype. Written as DNA, the CDR3 is TGCAGTGCAGAGGGACAGAGCCCCTATGGCTACACCTTC. Protein sequence: CSAEGQSPYGYTF. V is TRBV20-1 and J is TRBJ1-2, with TRBD1 identical over 7 bases. CDR1 DFQATT and CDR2 SNEGSKA come from the germline V gene (reference sequence). J lost 4 bases, V lost 6 bases, and 8 bases had no gene match. The CDR3 totals 13 residues.

This clonotype was picked up many times. The CDR3 is CASSITTGVSYEQYF. The CDR3 coding sequence is TGTGCCAGTAGTATAACTACAGGCGTATCCTACGAGCAGTACTTC. The V and J genes are TRBV19 and TRBJ2-7; possible D gene TRBD1, 5 bases. V was pared by 2 bases and J by 1 base, with 12 bases between. The CDR3 is 15 residues long. Germline CDR1 is LNHDA and CDR2 is SQIVND (reference sequence).

This clonotype was recorded many times. The chain combines TRBV25-1 with TRBJ2-2, with no clear D. The V end lost 5 bases, the J end lost 3 bases, and 10 bases lay between the germline ends. The CDR3 is made up of 14 amino acids. CDR1 is MGHDK, CDR2 SYGVNS, per germline. The CDR3 sequence is CASSTAVYTGELFF. Written as DNA, the CDR3 is TGTGCCAGCAGTACGGCTGTGTACACCGGGGAGCTGTTTTTT.

The table lists this clonotype with many counts. The gene calls are TRBV11-2 and TRBJ2-1; D not certain. Deletions cut 4 bases from V and 0 bases from J, with 10 bases between. Germline V lookup: CDR1 SGHAT, CDR2 FQNNGV. This CDR3 comprises 15 residues. The CDR3 DNA follows: TGTGCCAGCAGCTACGACTCTAGCTCCTACAATGAGCAGTTCTTC. This sequence encodes CASSYDSSSYNEQFF.

This clonotype appeared many times. As DNA, the CDR3 is TGTGCCAGCAGCTTAGAGGGTTGGCAGCCCCAGCATTTT. Residues: CASSLEGWQPQHF. The gene calls are TRBV7-9 and TRBJ1-5; D gene unclear. This CDR3 has 13 amino acids. The V and J ends lost 1 base and 7 bases respectively, with 8 bases between them. The germline V gene has CDR1 SEHNR and CDR2 FQNEAQ (reference sequence).